This T cell receptor beta chain is from a study of blood T cell repertoires in COVID-19. In the study overall: The United States, Italy and Spain provided the acute and convalescent COVID-19 samples. PBMCs, B-cell-depleted T cells, or T cells were the source of the cDNA or gDNA that made up the material.

The CDR3 runs to 12 residues. CDR1 and CDR2 from the germline V gene are MDHEN and SYDVKM. Deletions cut 7 bases from V and 4 bases from J, with 8 bases between. In the authors' methods: Amplified reference gene primers provided the basis for estimating nucleated cell counts. Only in-frame clones appear in the TCRdb table, and some are missing; sequencing was by immunoSEQ multiplex PCR. V, J and clone size were drawn from that table, and D and trimming were deduced from the DNA. The sample shows about 220,000 clones, 80% of them seen only once. The sequenced sample was peripheral blood. The source is a human donor in a cohort sampled during active COVID-19. The V gene is TRBV28, the J gene TRBJ1-5; D is perhaps TRBD1 (6 bases). CDR3 sequence (DNA): TGTGCCAGCAAAACAGGGAATCAGCCCCAGCATTTT. Translation gives CASKTGNQPQHF. The full variable domain, with the rest looked up from reference TRBV28 and TRBJ1-5, is DVKVTQSSRYLVKRTGEKVFLECVQDMDHENMFWYRQDPGLGLRLIYFSYDVKMKEKGDIPEGYSVSREKKERFSLILESASTNQTSMYLCASKTGNQPQHFGDGTRLSIL.